This T cell receptor beta chain was retrieved from a study of blood T cell repertoires in COVID-19. Background on the study: From the United States, Italy and Spain came samples of acute and convalescent COVID-19. PBMCs, B-cell-depleted T cells, or T cells provided the cDNA or gDNA that made up the material.

As handled by the study authors: Scientists estimated how many nucleated cells there were by amplifying reference gene primers. Sequencing used immunoSEQ multiplex PCR; TCRdb keeps in-frame clones, though not all of them. That table furnishes V, J and clone size, whereas the DNA furnished D and trimming. Of 220,000 or so clones in the sample, more than 85% were seen once. CDR1 LNHDA and CDR2 SQIVND come from the germline V gene (reference sequence). Trimming stripped 6 bases from V and 6 bases from J, with 17 bases between. The CDR3 runs to 14 residues. This TCR derives from a man in his sixties with COVID-19, enrolled during active disease. The sequenced sample was peripheral blood. This chain joins TRBV19 and TRBJ1-2; tentative D call: TRBD1 (6 bases). CDR3 region: CASSLNRAENGYTF. In DNA form, the CDR3 reads TGTGCCAGTAGCCTCAACAGGGCCGAAAATGGCTACACCTTC.